These 31 T cell receptor beta chains share one sample of origin, sequenced in a study of T cell responses to AZD1222 COVID-19 vaccine. TCRdb keeps only in-frame clones here, not all; method: immunoSEQ multiplex PCR. The sample contains more than 65,000 clones, approximately 82% of which appear only once. The sequenced sample was peripheral blood, obtained 28 days after the second AZD1222 dose. The receptors were gathered from an adult who received the AZD1222 COVID-19 vaccine.

The CDR3 DNA reads TGCGCCAGCAGCTTGGTGGGGACAGGTGCAACACCCCTCCACTTT. This codes for CASSLVGTGATPLHF. J is TRBJ1-6 and V is TRBV5-1; 8 nucleotides match TRBD1. This CDR3 comprises 15 residues. In germline, CDR1 is SGHRS, CDR2 YFSETQ. Trimming cost V 0 bases and J 11 bases; bases outside gene matches: 7.

The CDR3 sequence is CASSPRSYGYTF. The CDR3 bases are TGTGCCAGCAGTCCCCGGTCCTATGGCTACACCTTC. The rearrangement uses TRBV12-3 or TRBV12-4 and TRBJ1-2; no clear D gene. The CDR3 loop spans 12 amino acids. With 5 bases removed from V and 4 bases from J, the gap between germline ends came to 8 bases.

The chain joins TRBV6-5 to TRBJ2-7, with D possibly being TRBD2 (7 bases). The ends were cut back, 2 bases at V and 3 bases at J, with 14 bases in the middle. CDR3 length: 15 amino acids. Germline assignment: CDR1 MNHEY and CDR2 SVGAGI. This CDR3 reads CASSYKGGSGYEQYF. The CDR3 DNA is TGTGCCAGCAGTTACAAGGGGGGGTCCGGCTACGAGCAGTACTTC.

V gene TRBV6-6 combines with J gene TRBJ1-2, with D possibly matching TRBD1 (5 bases). Deletions cut 6 bases from V and 3 bases from J, with 14 bases between. Germline lookup yields CDR1 MNHNY and CDR2 SVGAGI (reference sequence). CDR3 length equals 14 residues. The CDR3 protein is CASRDAGRYYGYTF. The CDR3 coding sequence is TGTGCCAGCAGAGACGCGGGACGGTACTATGGCTACACCTTC.

The J gene is TRBJ2-3, the V gene TRBV4-2; 7 nucleotides agree with TRBD2. The CDR3 extends over 16 amino acids. The J segment lost 3 bases and the V segment lost 2 bases, leaving 8 bases of the junction unmatched. Germline V CDR1 and CDR2: LGHNA, YNFKEQ. The CDR3 DNA reads TGTGCCAGCAGCCAACCTTCACTAGCGTCGACAGATACGCAGTATTTT. This encodes CASSQPSLASTDTQYF.

This clone is a singleton in its sample. V usage is TRBV6-5 and J usage is TRBJ1-1; TRBD1 aligns across 8 bases. CDR3 length: 15 amino acids. Per germline, CDR1 MNHEY and CDR2 SVGAGI. After removal of 5 bases from V and 0 bases from J, the junction contained 5 bases not matched to a gene. Written as DNA, the CDR3 is TGTGCCAGCAGTACCTGGACAGGGCTGAACACTGAAGCTTTCTTT. Translation: CASSTWTGLNTEAFF.

J is TRBJ2-2 and V is TRBV7-2; perhaps D is TRBD1 or TRBD2 (5 bases each). Per the germline V gene, CDR1 is SGHTA and CDR2 is FQGNSA. The germline V and J ends were trimmed by 6 bases and 6 bases, with 11 bases remaining between them. This CDR3 spans 13 amino acids. The CDR3 sequence: CASREGLAGELFF. The CDR3 nucleotides are TGTGCCAGCAGAGAGGGGCTTGCCGGGGAGCTGTTTTTT.

The chain combines TRBV7-3 with TRBJ2-6, with D uncertain. The germline V and J ends were trimmed by 5 bases and 0 bases, with 11 bases remaining between them. Germline CDR1 SGHTA, CDR2 FQGTGA. This CDR3 region has 16 residues. DNA for the CDR3: TGTGCCAGCAGCCCCTTACCAACCTCTGGGGCCAACGTCCTGACTTTC. The encoded protein is CASSPLPTSGANVLTF.

The genes are TRBV5-4 and TRBJ2-1; 9 bases are a match to TRBD2. With 0 bases clipped from V and 15 bases from J, the junction kept 10 bases outside the gene matches. CDR1 and CDR2 (germline): SGHNT, YYREEE (reference sequence). The CDR3 covers 14 residues. DNA for the CDR3: TGTGCCAGCAGCTTGGTGGGCGCGGGGGGGCGGTGGTTCTTC. Translation gives CASSLVGAGGRWFF.

This clone was counted once. This chain uses TRBV15 with TRBJ1-1, with 9 bases that match TRBD1. Per the germline V gene, CDR1 is LNHNV and CDR2 is YYDKDF (reference sequence). The CDR3 extends over 14 amino acids. The trim removed 5 bases at V and 5 bases at J, leaving 6 bases unmatched. CDR3 in amino acids: CATSQDRGWTEAFF. The CDR3 DNA reads as TGTGCCACCAGCCAGGACAGGGGTTGGACTGAAGCTTTCTTT. Combining the CDR3 with reference TRBV15 and TRBJ1-1 gives the whole variable domain DAMVIQNPRYQVTQFGKPVTLSCSQTLNHNVMYWYQQKSSQAPKLLFHYYDKDFNNEADTPDNFQSRRPNTSFCFLDIRSPGLGDTAMYLCATSQDRGWTEAFFGQGTRLTVV.

This clone was recorded a few times. This chain links TRBV27 with TRBJ1-2; possible D gene TRBD1, 5 bases. Germline-derived CDR1 and CDR2 are MNHEY and SMNVEV (reference sequence). Trimming pared 0 bases from V and 6 bases from J, leaving 20 bases between. The CDR3 is made up of 17 amino acids. The CDR3 DNA is TGTGCCAGCAGTTTATCTATGCGGGCAGGAGGGGTGAATGGCTACACCTTC. As protein: CASSLSMRAGGVNGYTF.

This clone was seen only once. This chain joins TRBV4-2 and TRBJ1-4, with TRBD1 matching 7 bases. Germline CDR1 is LGHNA and CDR2 is YNFKEQ. The CDR3 contains 14 residues. The V gene end was trimmed by 0 bases and the J gene end by 7 bases; junction bases not matched to a gene: 2. The CDR3 region is CASSQDRGAEKLFF. The CDR3 nucleotides read TGTGCCAGCAGCCAAGACAGGGGGGCTGAAAAACTGTTTTTT.

The chain is built from TRBV3-1 (or the pseudogene TRBV3-2) and TRBJ1-3; TRBD1 matches 8 bases. CDR1 and CDR2 from the germline V gene are LGHDT and YNNKEL (reference sequence). CDR3 length: 17 amino acids. V shed 4 bases, J shed 8 bases, and the junction held 16 bases outside the gene matches. The DNA of the CDR3 is TGTGCCAGCAGCCCCCCCCGGACAGGGAGGTTACGAGACACCATATATTTT. Its protein is CASSPPRTGRLRDTIYF.

The V gene is TRBV6-5, the J gene TRBJ2-2; D call uncertain. Per the germline V gene, CDR1 is MNHEY and CDR2 is SVGAGI. The ends were cut back, 0 bases at V and 5 bases at J, with 13 bases in the middle. The CDR3 has 16 amino acids. The CDR3 DNA is TGTGCCAGCAGTTACTCGTCTAATCTGGGGACCGGGGAGCTGTTTTTT. Translating it yields CASSYSSNLGTGELFF.

V gene TRBV19 combines with J gene TRBJ1-2; TRBD1 is a possible D gene (6 bases). Germline V gene sequence: CDR1 LNHDA, CDR2 SQIVND (reference sequence). The V gene lost 7 bases and the J gene lost 7 bases, with 25 bases spanning the gap. This CDR3 spans 16 amino acids. CDR3 residues: CASTHTQGRGLSGYTF. The CDR3 region has the DNA TGTGCCAGTACCCACACACAGGGAAGAGGACTGAGTGGCTACACCTTC.

In its sample, this clone was seen once. This rearrangement joins TRBV5-1 to TRBJ2-7, with TRBD2 identical over 8 bases. The CDR3 runs 14 residues. V lost 3 bases, J lost 2 bases, and 4 bases stayed unmatched. Germline V CDR1 and CDR2: SGHRS, YFSETQ. The CDR3 region has the DNA TGCGCCAGCAGCTGGCGGGGGGACGCCTACGAGCAGTACTTC. It translates to CASSWRGDAYEQYF. Filled out from reference TRBV5-1 and TRBJ2-7, the complete variable domain reads KAGVTQTPRYLIKTRGQQVTLSCSPISGHRSVSWYQQTPGQGLQFLFEYFSETQRNKGNFPGRFSGRQFSNSRSEMNVSTLELGDSALYLCASSWRGDAYEQYFGPGTRLTVT.

The CDR3 region has the DNA TGTGCCTGGAGTGTAAGCTACAATGAGCAGTTCTTC. Its translation: CAWSVSYNEQFF. The gene calls are TRBV30 and TRBJ2-1; D gene unclear. The CDR3 is 12 residues long. The V gene lost 0 bases and the J gene lost 3 bases, with 3 bases spanning the gap. The germline V gene encodes CDR1 GTSNPN and CDR2 SVGIG (reference sequence).

This chain uses TRBV11-2 with TRBJ2-2, with D possibly matching TRBD1 (5 bases). V was pared by 3 bases and J by 0 bases, with 11 bases between. Germline assignment: CDR1 SGHAT and CDR2 FQNNGV. The CDR3 has 16 residues. The CDR3 region is CASSFIAGPNTGELFF. As DNA, the CDR3 is TGTGCCAGCAGCTTCATTGCAGGGCCGAACACCGGGGAGCTGTTTTTT. The whole variable domain, filled in from reference TRBV11-2 and TRBJ2-2, reads EAGVAQSPRYKIIEKRQSVAFWCNPISGHATLYWYQQILGQGPKLLIQFQNNGVVDDSQLPKDRFSAERLKGVDSTLKIQPAKLEDSAVYLCASSFIAGPNTGELFFGEGSRLTVL.

The chain carries TRBV15 and TRBJ2-1, with unresolved D. The CDR3 loop spans 15 amino acids. From germline, CDR1 is LNHNV and CDR2 YYDKDF (reference sequence). The V gene lost 0 bases and the J gene lost 8 bases, with 14 bases spanning the gap. The CDR3 sequence is CATSRDGLSNDEQFF. CDR3 nucleotide sequence: TGTGCCACCAGCAGAGATGGGCTCTCCAACGATGAGCAGTTCTTC.

The chain couples TRBV7-9 to TRBJ2-5; TRBD2 might be the D (6 bases). The germline gives CDR1 SEHNR, CDR2 FQNEAQ (reference sequence). This CDR3 contains 14 residues. Trimming removed 3 bases at V and 1 base at J, with 9 bases between. CDR3 amino acids: CASSFTGLQETQYF. In DNA, the CDR3 is TGTGCCAGCAGCTTCACGGGACTCCAAGAGACCCAGTACTTC.

This clone was found once. The CDR3 loop is CASSRGGRDNEKLFF. CDR3 in DNA: TGTGCCAGCTCTAGAGGAGGGAGGGATAATGAAAAACTGTTTTTT. The genes are TRBV7-2 and TRBJ1-4; D remains unclear. Germline CDR1 is SGHTA and CDR2 is FQGNSA. Trimming shortened V by 8 bases and J by 4 bases, and 17 bases separated the two germline ends. The CDR3 has 15 residues.

The V gene is TRBV15, the J gene TRBJ1-3, with D possibly TRBD1 on 5 matching bases. Trimming stripped 2 bases from V and 3 bases from J, with 17 bases between. The CDR3 spans 17 residues. Germline assignment: CDR1 LNHNV and CDR2 YYDKDF (reference sequence). The CDR3 here is CATSRSRGEVYGNTIYF. CDR3 nucleotide sequence: TGTGCCACCAGCAGATCCCGGGGGGAGGTGTATGGAAACACCATATATTTT. The full variable domain, with the rest looked up from reference TRBV15 and TRBJ1-3, is DAMVIQNPRYQVTQFGKPVTLSCSQTLNHNVMYWYQQKSSQAPKLLFHYYDKDFNNEADTPDNFQSRRPNTSFCFLDIRSPGLGDTAMYLCATSRSRGEVYGNTIYFGEGSWLTVV.

CDR3 amino acids: CSARSRKGYTF. Here the CDR3 DNA reads TGCAGTGCTAGGAGCCGTAAGGGCTACACCTTC. This chain connects TRBV20-1 to TRBJ1-2, with D unresolved. The CDR3 totals 11 residues. The germline gives CDR1 DFQATT, CDR2 SNEGSKA (reference sequence). V lost 3 bases to trimming and J lost 8 bases, with 10 bases between them.

As concerns this clone: A junction boundary mismatches the germline segment, possibly from a read error. The genes are TRBV2 and TRBJ1-2; D gene unclear. This CDR3 is 13 amino acids long. Per the germline V gene, CDR1 is SNHLY and CDR2 is FYNNEI. The CDR3 spells CASSPNGNDGYTF. CDR3 DNA: TGTGCCAGCAGTCCGAACGGTAACGATGGCTACACCTTC.

The CDR3 is CASSLSSGTTTHNEQFF. For the CDR3, the DNA is TGTGCCAGTAGCTTATCTTCCGGGACAACAACCCACAATGAGCAGTTCTTC. J is TRBJ2-1 and V is TRBV19; D perhaps matches TRBD1 (6 bases). With 6 bases removed from V and 5 bases from J, the gap between germline ends came to 23 bases. The CDR3 runs 17 residues. In germline, CDR1 is LNHDA, CDR2 SQIVND (reference sequence).

This rearrangement joins TRBV6-5 to TRBJ2-5, with 14 bases that match TRBD2. The CDR3 is made up of 15 amino acids. V dropped 6 bases and J dropped 5; count of bases not matched to a gene: 5. Germline CDR1 and CDR2: MNHEY and SVGAGI. The CDR3, as DNA: TGTGCCAGCAGCCCGGGACTAGCGGGGGAGGAGACCCAGTACTTC. Translating gives CASSPGLAGEETQYF.

In DNA form, the CDR3 reads TGTGCCACCAGTGATAGTAATGGGTCCCTCCGGCGGAATGAGCAGTTCTTC. Translated, it gives CATSDSNGSLRRNEQFF. This rearrangement joins TRBV24-1 to TRBJ2-1; unclear D gene. Germline assignment: CDR1 KGHDR and CDR2 SFDVKD. The CDR3 covers 17 residues. V shed 3 bases and J shed 7 bases, with 21 bases lying between them.

The genes are TRBV14 and TRBJ1-1, with 8 bases identical to TRBD1. The CDR3 extends over 18 amino acids. CDR1 and CDR2 from the germline V gene are SGHDN and FVKESK. With 1 base clipped from V and 8 bases from J, the junction kept 18 bases outside the gene matches. The CDR3 loop is CASSQVWGRDRGAREAFF. CDR3 nucleotides: TGTGCCAGCAGCCAAGTTTGGGGAAGAGACAGGGGTGCGAGGGAAGCTTTCTTT. The complete variable domain, with remaining parts taken from reference TRBV14 and TRBJ1-1, reads EAGVTQFPSHSVIEKGQTVTLRCDPISGHDNLYWYRRVMGKEIKFLLHFVKESKQDESGMPNNRFLAERTGGTYSTLKVQPAELEDSGVYFCASSQVWGRDRGAREAFFGQGTRLTVV.

The rearrangement uses TRBV29-1 and TRBJ1-2; 7 bases map to TRBD1. Trimming cost V 3 bases and J 7 bases; bases outside gene matches: 11. Germline V gene data show CDR1 as SQVTM and CDR2 as ANQGSEA. This CDR3 spans 14 amino acids. The CDR3 here is CSVDLGRGLSGYTF. DNA of the CDR3: TGCAGCGTTGATTTGGGCAGGGGGTTAAGTGGCTACACCTTC.

The rearrangement links TRBV6-5 to TRBJ2-1; possible D gene TRBD1, 5 bases. Trimming removed 6 bases at V and 7 bases at J, with 19 bases between. There are 15 residues in the CDR3. The germline V gene encodes CDR1 MNHEY and CDR2 SVGAGI. The CDR3 here is CASSRGQGPGNEQFF. DNA for the CDR3: TGTGCCAGCAGCCGAGGACAAGGGCCCGGGAATGAGCAGTTCTTC.

This chain connects TRBV6-5 to TRBJ2-1; TRBD2 aligns across 10 bases. Germline values: CDR1 MNHEY, CDR2 SVGAGI. Trimming cost V 6 bases and J 8 bases; bases outside gene matches: 10. CDR3 length equals 15 residues. The CDR3 is CASRGWSGGADEQFF. CDR3 in DNA: TGTGCCAGCAGGGGATGGAGCGGGGGGGCTGATGAGCAGTTCTTC.